Detailed here is one T cell receptor (beta chain). Profiling relied on immunoSEQ multiplex PCR, and the TCRdb table lists in-frame clones only, not all of them. Among 100,000 or so clones listed, 80% were seen once. The data derive from a study of blood T cell repertoires in COVID-19. Study context: T cells, B-cell-depleted T cells, or PBMCs supplied cDNA or gDNA.

The CDR3 loop spans 13 amino acids. Germline V gives CDR1 SGHTA, CDR2 FQGNSA. V lost 5 bases and J lost 9, with 17 bases in between. Sequenced input: peripheral blood. The TCR comes from a human donor in a cohort sampled during active COVID-19. The rearrangement uses TRBV7-2 and TRBJ2-7; D remains unclear. The CDR3 DNA sequence: TGTGCCAGCAGCCCTGAATTCTACGTACCGCAGTACTTC. It is translated as CASSPEFYVPQYF.